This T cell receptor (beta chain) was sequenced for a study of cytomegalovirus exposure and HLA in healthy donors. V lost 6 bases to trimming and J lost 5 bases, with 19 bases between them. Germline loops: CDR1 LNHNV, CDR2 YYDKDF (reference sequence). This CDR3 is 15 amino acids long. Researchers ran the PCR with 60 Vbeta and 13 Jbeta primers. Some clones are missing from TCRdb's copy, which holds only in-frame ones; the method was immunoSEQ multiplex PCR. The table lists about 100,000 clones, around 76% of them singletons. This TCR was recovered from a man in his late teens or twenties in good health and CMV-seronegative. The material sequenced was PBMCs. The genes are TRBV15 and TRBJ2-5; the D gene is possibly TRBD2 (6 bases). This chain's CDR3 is CATRGGVNRRETQYF. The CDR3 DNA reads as TGTGCCACCAGGGGGGGTGTAAATCGGCGTGAGACCCAGTACTTC.